The rows below give T cell receptor beta chains drawn from one sample of a study of early T cells in non-severe SARS-CoV-2 infection. Each CDR3 protein gets one entry after TCRdb re-called the 5' RACE reads with MiXCR. The top ten hold over 9.5% of the sample, which has 84,000 or so distinct CDR3 sequences, 11% to 15% seen once. Sequences were obtained from whole blood. The origin of the receptors is an adult who was a healthcare worker with PCR-confirmed SARS-CoV-2 infection or an uninfected control (not recorded which). CDR3s include the opening cysteine and the closing phenylalanine or tryptophan.

v_call | cdr3_aa
TRBV27 | CASSLGSGANVLTF
TRBV19 | CASSLRSGTDGIRPQHF
TRBV5-4 | CASSLDRADTGELFF
TRBV5-1 | CASSLVGVGNTIYF
TRBV27 | CASSPGNEQFF
TRBV4-2 | CASSPSAGTSGGTDTQYF
TRBV28 | CASSLPERGRTDTQYF
TRBV20-1 | CSARGGSTNEQFF
TRBV2 | CARKGDSTDTQYF
TRBV5-6 | CASSRPRQGAVDTQYF
TRBV3-1 | CASSRVGALGYGYTF
TRBV12-3/TRBV12-4 | CASSLGSTNTEAFF
TRBV14 | CASSHSTEAFF
TRBV7-2 | CASSLGAGTSRTAEAFF
TRBV14 | CASSQVESQETQYF
TRBV29-1 | CSVDRTNGYTF
TRBV7-3 | CASSLDPLYGYTF
TRBV6-1 | CASALGEKLFF
TRBV7-9 | CASSPHSVTGQHRANVLTF
TRBV20-1 | CSADKGLAIRGKNIQYF
TRBV29-1 | CSAKQASSYNEQFF
TRBV2 | CASSERSPPETQYF
TRBV4-3 | CASSQAWGVDTQYF
TRBV3-1 | CASSPGLAEQETQYF
TRBV7-8 | CASSGLLNTEAFF
TRBV6-5 | CASSYSRINIGTTEAFF
TRBV20-1 | CSASLTGPAYNEQFF
TRBV20-1 | CSADPHGGGTEAFF
TRBV6-6 | CASSYVGPPSTDTQYF
TRBV6-1 | CASSPRPFEAEAFF
TRBV10-3 | CAIRAPGDSYNEQFF
TRBV5-6 | CASHIKVGELFF
TRBV5-1 | CASSRTGGPDTQYF
TRBV2 | CASTASRSNSPLHF
TRBV10-3 | CASHGHYEQYF
TRBV20-1 | CSAGEGGAYGYTF
TRBV19 | CASSPSLDRVYGYTF
TRBV2 | CASSDGTGGLAFF
TRBV4-2 | CASSQDRRQGFETGELFF
TRBV20-1 | CSASTSGGYNEQFF
TRBV7-2 | CAFGTGGSGELFF
TRBV5-1 | CASSLKWGRENSPLHF
TRBV28 | CASSVWTGNTDTQYF
TRBV2 | CASSEARGILPKETQYF
TRBV2 | CASKATTTNEKLFF
TRBV2 | CASREGVPNYGYTF
TRBV6-6 | CASYDIGYGYTF
TRBV20-1 | CSAREQGAIPDTQYF
TRBV10-3 | CAISQTGGNQPQHF
TRBV28 | CASSVFRATKQDSPLHF
TRBV20-1 | CSAGARASYEQYF
TRBV30 | CAWKVEGAYSPLHF
TRBV9 | CASSVDSTYGYTF
TRBV9 | CASSVVGTGNNEQFF